Listed below are T cell receptor beta chains from one sample, sequenced in a study of technical replicates of blood from four donors. The table came from immunoSEQ multiplex PCR; TCRdb's copy has only in-frame clones and leaves some out. This repertoire shows tens of thousands of clones, around nine tenths found once; its top ten account for approximately 4.7%. What was sequenced was PBMCs. The receptors were gathered from a human donor in good health. Some clones in this sample may be carry-over from other donors' samples. CDR3s include the opening cysteine and the closing phenylalanine or tryptophan. D genes are given only for firm matches. Not all rows give a size; the values are once, few, many and, for expanded clones, a class.

d_call clone_size j_call v_call cdr3_nt cdr3_aa
. . TRBJ1-2 TRBV30 TGTGCCTGGAGTAGCGGATTCTTCTATGGCTACACCTTC CAWSSGFFYGYTF
TRBD2 . TRBJ2-1 TRBV9 TGTGCCAGCAGCGGTCGTCTAGCGGGGACCTACAATGAGCAGTTCTTC CASSGRLAGTYNEQFF
. . TRBJ2-3 TRBV9 TGTGCCAGCAGCTCCTCACCGGGGGTGACAGATACGCAGTATTTT CASSSSPGVTDTQYF
TRBD1 . TRBJ2-5 TRBV5-4 TGTGCCAGCAGCTTCACAGGGGGCGCGGGAGAGACCCAGTACTTC CASSFTGGAGETQYF
TRBD2 . TRBJ2-1 TRBV19 TGTGCCAGTACCCTCGTCGGGGGGGCTTACAATGAGCAGTTCTTC CASTLVGGAYNEQFF
. . TRBJ2-5 TRBV11-2 TGTGCCAGCAGCCCGTGGGGTAGCGGAAGACAAGAGACCCAGTACTTC CASSPWGSGRQETQYF
TRBD2 . TRBJ2-2 TRBV5-4 TGTGCCAGCAGCATGGGACTAGCGGCCGGGGAGCTGTTTTTT CASSMGLAAGELFF
TRBD1 . TRBJ1-2 TRBV7-2 TGTGCCAGCAGCTTACTACCGGGACAGGGGGCGGGTGGCTACACCTTC CASSLLPGQGAGGYTF
TRBD1 . TRBJ1-1 TRBV7-9 TGTGCCAGCAGCACTTACAGGGGGGGGAACACTGAAGCTTTCTTT CASSTYRGGNTEAFF
. . TRBJ2-5 TRBV9 TGTGCCAGCAGCGTAGTGCCAGGGCTTGGGGAGACCCAGTACTTC CASSVVPGLGETQYF
. . TRBJ1-3 TRBV23-1 TGCGCCAGCAGTCAATCGAGGGGGGGAGGAAACACCATATATTTT CASSQSRGGGNTIYF
. . TRBJ2-7 TRBV4-1 TGCGCCAGCAGCAGGGGATTTGGGCCGCCTCCCTACGAGCAGTACTTC CASSRGFGPPPYEQYF
. . TRBJ2-7 TRBV6-5 TGTGCCAGCTCTAGCAGGCTCCACGAGCAGTACTTC CASSSRLHEQYF
TRBD2 . TRBJ2-7 TRBV30 TGTGCCTGGAGTATCCTAGCGGGGACCGTCTTC CAWSILAGTVF
. . TRBJ1-1 TRBV7-6 TGTGCCAGCAGGCAGGGCGTGAACACTGAAGCTTTCTTT CASRQGVNTEAFF
. . TRBJ2-1 TRBV2 TGTGCCAGTAGCCCCGACCCGCGGTACAATGAGCAGTTCTTC CASSPDPRYNEQFF
TRBD1 . TRBJ1-2 TRBV6-1 TGTGCCAGCAGCATAGAACAGGGGGCCAGTGGCTACACCTTC CASSIEQGASGYTF
TRBD2 . TRBJ2-3 TRBV5-1 TGCGCCAGCAGCTTAGCGGGGACTAGCACAGATACGCAGTATTTT CASSLAGTSTDTQYF
. . TRBJ1-6 TRBV11-2 TGTGCCAGCAGCTTCCAGGGGAATTCACCCCTCCACTTT CASSFQGNSPLHF
TRBD1 . TRBJ1-2 TRBV6-1 TGTGCCAGCAGTATCCAGACAGGGAACTATGGCTACACCTTC CASSIQTGNYGYTF
. . TRBJ1-2 TRBV6-5 TGTGCCAGCAGTTACGGGGGCCACCGTGGAGGCTACACCTTC CASSYGGHRGGYTF
. once TRBJ2-4 TRBV6-7 TGTGCCAGCATAATCAGCCGGGGTATAAACATTCAGTACTTC CASIISRGINIQYF
TRBD2 . TRBJ2-2 TRBV12-5 TGTGCTAGTGGGGGACTAGCCGTGATGGCCGGGGAGCTGTTTTTT CASGGLAVMAGELFF
TRBD1 few TRBJ2-7 TRBV7-9 TGTGCCAGCAGCTCCTCCTCCGGGACAGGATTCTACGAGCAGTACTTC CASSSSSGTGFYEQYF
TRBD1 . TRBJ1-2 TRBV9 TGTGCCAGCAAGAGGGACAGGGATGGCTACACCTTC CASKRDRDGYTF
. . TRBJ1-1 TRBV30 TGTGCCTGGAGCGATGTCGGGGGCACTGAAGCTTTCTTT CAWSDVGGTEAFF